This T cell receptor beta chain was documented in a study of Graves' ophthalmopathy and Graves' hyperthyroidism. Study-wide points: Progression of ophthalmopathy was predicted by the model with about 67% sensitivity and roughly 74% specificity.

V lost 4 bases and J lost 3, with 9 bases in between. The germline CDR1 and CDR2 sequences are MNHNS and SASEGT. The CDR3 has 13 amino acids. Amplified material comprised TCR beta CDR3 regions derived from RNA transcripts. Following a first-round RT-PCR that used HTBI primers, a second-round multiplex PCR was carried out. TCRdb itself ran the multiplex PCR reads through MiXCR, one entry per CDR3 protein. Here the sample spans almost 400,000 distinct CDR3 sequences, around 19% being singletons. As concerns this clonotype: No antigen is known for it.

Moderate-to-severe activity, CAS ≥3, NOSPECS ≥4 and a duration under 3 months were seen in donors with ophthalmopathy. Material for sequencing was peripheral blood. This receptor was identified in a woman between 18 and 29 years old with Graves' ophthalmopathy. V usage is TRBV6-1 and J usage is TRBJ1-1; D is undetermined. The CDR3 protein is CASSVDRYTEAFF. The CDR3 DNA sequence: TGTGCCAGCAGTGTGGACCGCTACACTGAAGCTTTCTTT.